This T cell receptor (beta chain) was observed in a study of technical replicates of blood from four donors. Repertoires were generated with immunoSEQ multiplex PCR, while TCRdb's copy carries only in-frame clones and drops some. The sample consists of 79,000 or so clones, about nine tenths of them appearing once. V lost 5 bases and J 9 bases, leaving 10 bases between the germline ends. The CDR3 loop spans 12 amino acids. The germline gives CDR1 MDHEN, CDR2 SYDVKM. V gene TRBV28 combines with J gene TRBJ2-2; D unclear. The sample consisted of T cells isolated from PBMCs. This TCR was recovered from a human donor in good health. CDR3 sequence reads: CASSPVRWELFF. In DNA form, the CDR3 reads TGTGCCAGCAGTCCCGTCCGTTGGGAGCTGTTTTTT. Together with reference TRBV28 and TRBJ2-2, the CDR3 gives the full variable domain: DVKVTQSSRYLVKRTGEKVFLECVQDMDHENMFWYRQDPGLGLRLIYFSYDVKMKEKGDIPEGYSVSREKKERFSLILESASTNQTSMYLCASSPVRWELFFGEGSRLTVL.